The sequence of this T cell receptor beta chain was determined in a study of cytomegalovirus exposure and HLA in healthy donors. This CDR3 is built from 15 residues. Trimming removed 0 bases from V and 5 bases from J; junction bases left unmatched: 5. In germline, CDR1 is PRHDT, CDR2 FYEKMQ (reference sequence). PCR involved 60 Vbeta and 13 Jbeta primers. Profiled with immunoSEQ multiplex PCR; TCRdb holds only in-frame clones, not every one. The sample records some 100,000 clones, roughly 71% being singletons. The sequence was obtained from a man aged 45-65 years in good health and CMV-seronegative. Sequencing was done on a sample of PBMCs. This chain connects TRBV13 to TRBJ1-2; the match to TRBD1 covers 8 bases. CDR3 loop: CASSLGRGRPYGYTF. DNA for the CDR3: TGTGCCAGCAGCTTAGGCAGGGGGCGCCCATATGGCTACACCTTC.